This is a list of T cell receptor beta chains from one sample in a study of molecular identifiers for immune sequencing clone quantification. TCRdb re-derived calls from the PCR reads in MiXCR, one entry per CDR3 protein. This sample has a few hundred thousand distinct CDR3 sequences, with under 30% found just once. The specimen was naive CD8+ T cells from blood, with Jurkat cell RNA spiked in. Every receptor here comes from a human donor in good health. Some libraries in this study had Jurkat cell RNA spiked in. CDR3s include the opening cysteine and the closing phenylalanine or tryptophan. Each record gives: V gene, J gene, clone size, D gene, CDR3 protein, CDR3 DNA. The D gene is left open where the match is weak. Clone size is shown for a subset of rows, as once, few, many or a class of expanded clone.

TRBV20-1	TRBJ1-5	few	-	CSASQSGDSNQPQHF	TGCAGTGCTAGTCAGTCCGGAGATAGCAATCAGCCCCAGCATTTT
TRBV20-1	TRBJ2-1	-	TRBD2	CSARQLAGGHLTYNEQFF	TGCAGTGCTAGGCAACTAGCGGGAGGCCACCTAACCTACAATGAGCAGTTCTTC
TRBV6-6	TRBJ1-1	few	-	CASSYSAGTEAFF	TGTGCCAGCAGTTACTCGGCAGGGACTGAAGCTTTCTTT
TRBV12-3/TRBV12-4	TRBJ2-2	few	-	CAVGWANTGELFF	TGTGCGGTGGGATGGGCAAACACCGGGGAGCTGTTTTTT
TRBV12-3/TRBV12-4	TRBJ2-7	-	TRBD1	CASSWTGGKNYEQYF	TGTGCCAGCAGTTGGACAGGGGGTAAGAACTACGAGCAGTACTTC
TRBV5-4	TRBJ1-1	-	TRBD1	CASSLKLQGSEAFF	TGTGCCAGCAGCTTAAAACTACAGGGGAGTGAAGCTTTCTTT
TRBV7-6	TRBJ1-4	few	TRBD1	CASQGANEKLFF	TGTGCCAGCCAGGGGGCTAATGAAAAACTGTTTTTT
TRBV19	TRBJ2-1	-	-	CASSIVEAAGEQFF	TGTGCCAGTAGTATAGTTGAGGCGGCGGGTGAGCAGTTCTTC
TRBV29-1	TRBJ2-1	few	-	CSVDGGYNEQFF	TGCAGCGTTGACGGGGGCTACAATGAGCAGTTCTTC
TRBV5-1	TRBJ2-7	-	TRBD1	CASSLRQGASASYEQYF	TGCGCCAGCAGCTTGCGACAGGGGGCTTCGGCCTCCTACGAGCAGTACTTC
TRBV7-2	TRBJ2-7	few	-	CASSLITGNEQYF	TGTGCCAGCAGCTTAATTACAGGGAACGAGCAGTACTTC
TRBV10-3	TRBJ2-7	few	-	CAISESTADLFVYEQYF	TGTGCCATCAGTGAGTCGACTGCCGACTTGTTTGTCTACGAGCAGTACTTC
TRBV12-3/TRBV12-4	TRBJ2-3	once	-	CASTSLGATDTQYF	TGTGCCAGCACCTCTTTAGGCGCGACAGATACGCAGTATTTT
TRBV12-3/TRBV12-4	TRBJ2-5	-	-	CASSNTGETQYF	TGTGCCAGCAGTAACACAGGAGAGACCCAGTACTTC
TRBV4-1	TRBJ2-7	few	TRBD2	CASSQTSGGPMEQYF	TGCGCCAGCAGCCAGACTAGCGGGGGGCCTATGGAGCAGTACTTC
TRBV2	TRBJ1-1	few	-	CASSEGRTNTEAFF	TGTGCCAGCAGTGAAGGCAGGACGAACACTGAAGCTTTCTTT
TRBV4-1	TRBJ2-7	-	-	CASRGEAYERYF	TGCGCCAGCAGAGGGGAAGCCTACGAGCGGTACTTC
TRBV4-3	TRBJ1-4	-	-	CASSQDRSTNEKLFF	TGCGCCAGCAGCCAAGATCGCTCAACTAATGAAAAACTGTTTTTT
TRBV20-1	TRBJ2-5	-	TRBD1	CSARPTGTGGLETQYF	TGCAGTGCTAGACCGACAGGGACAGGGGGCTTAGAGACCCAGTACTTC
TRBV12-3/TRBV12-4	TRBJ1-1	few	-	CASSFMGLNTEAFF	TGTGCCAGCAGTTTCATGGGATTGAACACTGAAGCTTTCTTT
TRBV28	TRBJ1-1	few	-	CASSLAVRGGRAEAFF	TGTGCCAGCAGTTTGGCGGTTAGGGGCGGGAGGGCCGAAGCTTTCTTT
TRBV28	TRBJ2-7	few	TRBD2	CASSSGLAPEQYF	TGTGCCAGCAGTTCTGGACTAGCCCCCGAGCAGTACTTC
TRBV4-1	TRBJ2-3	once	-	CASSQGRSADTQYF	TGCGCCAGCAGCCAAGGCAGGAGCGCAGATACGCAGTATTTT
TRBV7-9	TRBJ2-3	many	-	CASKTAVYSTDTQYF	TGTGCCAGCAAAACAGCGGTATACAGCACAGATACGCAGTATTTT
TRBV5-6	TRBJ2-7	many	-	CASSDDYEQYF	TGTGCCAGCAGCGATGACTACGAGCAGTACTTC
TRBV12-3/TRBV12-4	TRBJ2-2	many	-	CASSFGWAGELFF	TGTGCCAGCAGTTTCGGGTGGGCCGGGGAGCTGTTTTTT
TRBV7-9	TRBJ2-7	-	TRBD1	CASSSRTGGRYEQYF	TGTGCCAGCAGCTCCAGGACAGGGGGCCGGTACGAGCAGTACTTC
TRBV12-3/TRBV12-4	TRBJ2-1	few	TRBD2	CASGTSGSSYNEQFF	TGTGCCAGCGGAACTAGCGGGAGCTCCTACAATGAGCAGTTCTTC
TRBV4-1	TRBJ2-1	-	-	CARRPRRDYNEQFF	TGCGCCCGCCGCCCCCGGCGAGACTACAATGAGCAGTTCTTC
TRBV19	TRBJ1-1	few	-	CASSTHGTLRTEAFF	TGTGCCAGTAGTACCCACGGGACATTACGGACTGAAGCTTTCTTT
TRBV12-3/TRBV12-4	TRBJ1-2	-	-	CASSPSLANYGHTF	TGTGCCAGCAGTCCCTCCCTAGCTAACTATGGCCACACCTTC
TRBV5-1	TRBJ2-7	-	TRBD1	CSSSLTGTGYEQSF	TGCTCCAGCAGCTTGACCGGGACAGGCTACGAGCAGTCCTTC
TRBV7-9	TRBJ2-7	-	-	CASSSHGGPCEQYF	TGTGCCAGCAGCTCCCACGGGGGGCCCTGCGAGCAGTACTTC
TRBV7-8	TRBJ2-3	many	TRBD2	CASTQPSSGDTDTQYF	TGTGCCAGCACCCAACCCTCTAGCGGAGACACAGATACGCAGTATTTT
TRBV19	TRBJ1-5	-	-	CASSIGVDKRPQHF	TGTGCCAGTAGTATAGGGGTAGACAAGAGGCCCCAGCATTTT
TRBV7-8	TRBJ2-3	many	-	CASSLVGRNTDTQYF	TGTGCCAGCAGCCTAGTGGGCAGAAACACAGATACGCAGTATTTT
TRBV12-3/TRBV12-4	TRBJ2-3	-	-	CASSLPRRHLIRPDTQYF	TGTGCCAGCAGTTTACCGCGAAGACACCTCATTAGACCGGATACGCAGTATTTT
TRBV12-3/TRBV12-4	TRBJ2-5	-	-	CASQGGVGGQETQYF	TGTGCCAGCCAGGGGGGGGTAGGGGGCCAAGAGACCCAGTACTTC
TRBV28	TRBJ2-5	-	TRBD2	CASSSLLAGVETQYF	TGTGCCAGCAGTTCGTTACTAGCGGGAGTGGAGACCCAGTACTTC
TRBV4-2	TRBJ2-7	many	-	CASSQFEGKAYEQYF	TGTGCCAGCAGCCAGTTCGAGGGCAAAGCCTACGAGCAGTACTTC
TRBV20-1	TRBJ1-2	many	-	CSATDPDYGYTF	TGCAGTGCCACAGATCCAGACTATGGCTACACCTTC
TRBV6-2/TRBV6-3	TRBJ2-3	-	-	CASRSWEGTDTQYF	TGTGCCAGCAGATCGTGGGAGGGCACAGATACGCAGTATTTT
TRBV12-3/TRBV12-4	TRBJ1-1	many	-	CASSYSMNTEAFF	TGTGCCAGCAGTTACTCCATGAACACTGAAGCTTTCTTT
TRBV12-3/TRBV12-4	TRBJ2-5	-	-	CAGSHGQQETQYF	TGTGCCGGCAGTCATGGACAGCAAGAGACCCAGTACTTC
TRBV6-2/TRBV6-3	TRBJ2-2	few	TRBD1	CASSYTGVDTGELFF	TGTGCCAGCAGTTATACAGGGGTCGACACCGGGGAGCTGTTTTTT
TRBV5-6	TRBJ2-1	few	TRBD1	CASSHRDRPYNEQFF	TGTGCCAGCAGCCACAGGGACAGGCCCTACAATGAGCAGTTCTTC
TRBV29-1	TRBJ1-1	many	TRBD1	CSVEGFHRGYTEAFF	TGCAGCGTTGAAGGTTTTCACAGGGGGTACACTGAAGCTTTCTTT
TRBV4-3	TRBJ1-1	few	-	CASSQGRGAGIEAFF	TGCGCCAGCAGCCAAGGACGTGGGGCCGGGATAGAAGCTTTCTTT
TRBV24-1	TRBJ2-7	-	-	CATSVGNEQYF	TGTGCCACCAGTGTAGGGAATGAGCAGTACTTC
TRBV7-9	TRBJ1-5	many	-	CASSLAVGGNQPQHF	TGTGCCAGCAGCTTAGCGGTTGGAGGGAATCAGCCCCAGCATTTT
TRBV29-1	TRBJ2-7	once	TRBD1	CSVVDRLYEQYF	TGCAGCGTTGTGGACAGGCTCTACGAGCAGTACTTC
TRBV29-1	TRBJ2-3	many	-	CSVELSNGDTQYF	TGCAGCGTTGAATTATCGAACGGGGATACGCAGTATTTT
TRBV19	TRBJ2-7	few	TRBD2	CASSTLAGTQEQYF	TGTGCCAGTAGTACCCTAGCGGGGACCCAGGAGCAGTACTTC
TRBV19	TRBJ2-7	-	-	CASSPFQGSGEQYF	TGTGCCAGTAGTCCCTTTCAGGGCTCTGGCGAGCAGTACTTC
TRBV19	TRBJ2-1	few	-	CASSMAGLSSYNEQFF	TGTGCCAGTAGTATGGCGGGGTTGAGCTCCTACAATGAGCAGTTCTTC
TRBV5-3	TRBJ2-7	-	TRBD1	CASSLLGTGSGEQYF	TGTGCCAGCAGCTTGCTCGGGACAGGGTCTGGGGAGCAGTACTTC
TRBV6-5	TRBJ1-5	many	-	CASSSGYNQPQHF	TGTGCCAGCAGCTCAGGCTACAATCAGCCCCAGCATTTT